This TCR beta chain was found in a study of Graves' ophthalmopathy and Graves' hyperthyroidism. General study points: With about 71% sensitivity and approximately 73% specificity, the model predicted ophthalmopathy progression.

Patients in the hyperthyroidism group, adults aged 18 to 65, were newly diagnosed, under 2 months' duration. Clinical symptoms, serum thyroxine, TRAb, thyroid ultrasound and orbital computed tomography were relied on for diagnosis. This clonotype was observed a few times. Its target is unknown. This CDR3 contains 16 residues. Germline trimming cut 4 bases from V and 4 bases from J; bases unmatched to any gene: 6. Per the germline V gene, CDR1 is WSHSY and CDR2 is SAAADI. RNA served as the template for amplifying TCR beta CDR3 regions. The library came from an HTBI-primed first-round RT-PCR and a second-round multiplex PCR. TCRdb processed the multiplex PCR reads anew with MiXCR; each CDR3 protein has one entry. The top ten hold around 10% of the sample, which has some 1.1 million distinct CDR3 sequences, 36% seen once.

This sequence originates from an adult man with Graves' hyperthyroidism. Specimen: peripheral blood or thyroid tissue (not recorded which). The chain joins TRBV10-2 to TRBJ2-5; TRBD2 matches 13 bases. The CDR3 bases are TGCGCCAGCAGTGCCGGACTAGCGGGAGACCCAGAGACCCAGTACTTC. It specifies CASSAGLAGDPETQYF.